This T cell receptor beta chain is drawn from a study of beta chain features in type 1 diabetes. A remark on this clone: Its antigen is undetermined.

cDNA synthesis used the whole RNA isolate, giving expressed TCRB sequences. Assay used: immunoSEQ multiplex PCR; TCRdb lists only in-frame clones, some missing. The sample lists around 46,000 clones; just under 45% were seen once. Regarding the study as a whole: Shorter TCRB CDR3s, moderately but significantly so, were found in Type 1 diabetes patients in all four CD4+ subsets.

The sequence came from a young man with type 1 diabetes. Sequenced material: stem cell memory CD4+ T cells from blood.

CDR3 DNA: TGTGCCAGCAGTGTAGGCGGGCAAGCCTCTACGCAGTATTTT. This gives the protein CASSVGGQASTQYF. The chain links TRBV6-1 to TRBJ2-3; maybe TRBD2 (5 bases). This CDR3 has 14 amino acids. Between the trimmed V and J ends, which lost 4 bases and 8 bases, there was a span of 16 bases. Germline CDR1 MNHNS, CDR2 SASEGT.